This TCR beta chain was observed in a study of T cells after yellow fever vaccination. Findings and limits, study-wide: The secondary T-cell response peaked on day 5, not day 15, but was weaker.

TCRdb reprocessed the 5' RACE reads with MiXCR, giving one entry per CDR3 protein. This sample carries 100,000 to 150,000 distinct CDR3 sequences, roughly 8.2% of them seen once, and the ten largest clones take roughly 40%. The CDR3 totals 16 residues. V dropped 2 bases and J dropped 8 bases, with 16 bases sitting between them. The V gene's germline CDR1 is MNHEY and CDR2 SVGEGT. This clonotype was seen only a few times. As yet, its antigen is unknown. This sequence was found in a young man who received the YFV17D yellow fever vaccine. The V gene is TRBV6-2 or TRBV6-3, the J gene TRBJ1-6; D may be TRBD1 (5 bases). The material sequenced was CD8+ T cells sorted from PBMCs, taken on the day of the yellow fever booster vaccination. The CDR3 region has the DNA TGTGCCAGCAGTTACACCGCAGGGACCGGGGATTCACCCCTCCACTTT. It is translated as CASSYTAGTGDSPLHF.